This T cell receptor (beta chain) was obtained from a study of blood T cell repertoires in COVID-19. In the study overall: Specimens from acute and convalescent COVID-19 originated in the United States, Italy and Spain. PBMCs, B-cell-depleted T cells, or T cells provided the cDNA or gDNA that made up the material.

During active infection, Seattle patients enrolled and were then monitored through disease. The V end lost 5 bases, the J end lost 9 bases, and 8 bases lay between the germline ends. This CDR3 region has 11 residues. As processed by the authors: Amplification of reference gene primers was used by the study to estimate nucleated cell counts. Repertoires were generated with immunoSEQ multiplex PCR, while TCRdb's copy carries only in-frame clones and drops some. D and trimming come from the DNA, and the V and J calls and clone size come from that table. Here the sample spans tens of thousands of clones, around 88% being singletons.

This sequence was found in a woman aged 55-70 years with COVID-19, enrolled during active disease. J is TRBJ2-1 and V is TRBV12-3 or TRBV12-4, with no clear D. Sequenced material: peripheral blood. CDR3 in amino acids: CASSETGEQFF. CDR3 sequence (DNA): TGTGCCAGCAGTGAAACGGGTGAGCAGTTCTTC.